These 7 T cell receptor beta chains came from one sample sequenced in a study of blood T cells in healthy people across ages (dated by TCRdb to the mid-2010s). The receptor library was made with 5' RACE. The sequencer listed for this sample is Illumina HiSeq 2500. The second PCR ran for about 7 to 11 cycles and used a J-beta primer mix along with a sample-barcoded 5' primer. Through fastp at Q25 and MiXCR, TCRdb rebuilt clones from the public reads, retaining in-frame beta chains. Under each unique CDR3 protein, matching rows form one entry showing the most common genes and DNA. This sample lists hundreds of thousands of distinct CDR3 sequences; roughly 21% were detected once. Roughly 3.9% of the sample is taken by the ten largest. The sequencing sample was made of blood. All receptors derive from an older man in good health.

The rearrangement joins TRBV7-2 to TRBJ2-1; D gene uncertain. V lost 4 bases and J lost 4, with 8 bases in between. CDR1 and CDR2 from the germline V gene are SGHTA and FQGNSA. CDR3 size: 13 residues. CDR3 amino acids: CASSSDVYNEQFF. The CDR3 DNA follows: TGTGCCAGCAGCTCGGACGTATACAATGAGCAGTTCTTC.

The chain links TRBV25-1 to TRBJ2-1, with a possible D match to TRBD1 (5 bases). The DNA matches TRBJ2-7 better at its end, which makes the J call doubtful. Germline values: CDR1 MGHDK, CDR2 SYGVNS. The CDR3 contains 13 residues. In DNA form, the CDR3 reads TGTGCCAGCAGGGCTGACAGTACCTACGAGCAGTACTTC. Its protein product is CASRADSTYEQYF.

The gene calls are TRBV6-5 and TRBJ2-7, with a possible D match to TRBD1 (5 bases). Germline CDR1 is MNHEY and CDR2 is SVGAGI. The CDR3 has 15 residues. V lost 0 bases and J 2 bases, leaving 11 bases between the germline ends. Written as DNA, the CDR3 is TGTGCCAGCAGTTACTCGAAGCAGGGTCCCTACGAGCAGTACTTC. It is translated as CASSYSKQGPYEQYF.

This clonotype came up a few times. V and J are TRBV28 and TRBJ2-5, with D unresolved. This CDR3 comprises 14 residues. V was cut by 3 bases and J by 2 bases, with 10 bases left in between. Germline values: CDR1 MDHEN, CDR2 SYDVKM. As DNA, the CDR3 is TGTGCCAGCAGTTTCTTAAGACAACAAGAGACCCAGTACTTC. This encodes CASSFLRQQETQYF.

Ten or more counts support this clonotype. The chain carries TRBV29-1 and TRBJ2-7; the match to TRBD1 covers 7 bases. This CDR3 contains 12 residues. Germline V gene lookup returns CDR1 SQVTM and CDR2 ANQGSEA. With V trimmed by 7 bases and J by 2 bases, 5 bases remained unmatched. The CDR3 loop reads CSARDSTYEQYF. The CDR3 bases are TGCAGCGCCAGGGACAGCACCTACGAGCAGTACTTC.

The V gene is TRBV5-1, the J gene TRBJ2-5, with D uncertain. Germline loops: CDR1 SGHRS, CDR2 YFSETQ. The CDR3 is made up of 13 amino acids. With 1 base removed from V and 2 bases from J, the gap between germline ends came to 6 bases. This CDR3 is CASSLMLQETQYF. The CDR3 nucleotides read TGCGCCAGCAGCTTGATGTTGCAAGAGACCCAGTACTTC.

CDR3 nucleotides: TGCGCCAGCAGTGAGTCAGCGGGGGCAAGGGCGGCTTTCTTT. Its translation is CASSESAGARAAFF. The chain carries TRBV10-1 and TRBJ1-1; D may be TRBD1 (6 bases). Trimming removed 0 bases at V and 11 bases at J, with 16 bases between. Germline V gene lookup returns CDR1 WNHNN and CDR2 SYGVQD (reference sequence). This CDR3 spans 14 amino acids.